This T cell receptor beta chain was profiled in a study of blood T cells in healthy people across ages. This CDR3 comprises 14 residues. Germline CDR1 and CDR2: MNHNY and SVGAGI (reference sequence). V was pared by 7 bases and J by 1 base, with 4 bases of the junction left unmatched. The count of this clonotype is one. Being one base from a much bigger clone, this may be a read error. Alongside a J-beta primer mix, a sample-barcoded 5' primer served in a second PCR lasting roughly 6 to 11 cycles. TCRdb re-called the 5' RACE reads through MiXCR, storing one row per CDR3 protein. This table has fewer than 700,000 distinct CDR3 sequences, roughly 43% appearing once.

V usage is TRBV6-6 and J usage is TRBJ1-1, with 9 nucleotides matching TRBD1. The specimen was blood. The receptor comes from a man aged 80 or over in good health. This chain's CDR3 is CASIGTGQNTEAFF. The CDR3, as DNA: TGTGCCAGCATAGGGACAGGGCAGAACACTGAAGCTTTCTTT.